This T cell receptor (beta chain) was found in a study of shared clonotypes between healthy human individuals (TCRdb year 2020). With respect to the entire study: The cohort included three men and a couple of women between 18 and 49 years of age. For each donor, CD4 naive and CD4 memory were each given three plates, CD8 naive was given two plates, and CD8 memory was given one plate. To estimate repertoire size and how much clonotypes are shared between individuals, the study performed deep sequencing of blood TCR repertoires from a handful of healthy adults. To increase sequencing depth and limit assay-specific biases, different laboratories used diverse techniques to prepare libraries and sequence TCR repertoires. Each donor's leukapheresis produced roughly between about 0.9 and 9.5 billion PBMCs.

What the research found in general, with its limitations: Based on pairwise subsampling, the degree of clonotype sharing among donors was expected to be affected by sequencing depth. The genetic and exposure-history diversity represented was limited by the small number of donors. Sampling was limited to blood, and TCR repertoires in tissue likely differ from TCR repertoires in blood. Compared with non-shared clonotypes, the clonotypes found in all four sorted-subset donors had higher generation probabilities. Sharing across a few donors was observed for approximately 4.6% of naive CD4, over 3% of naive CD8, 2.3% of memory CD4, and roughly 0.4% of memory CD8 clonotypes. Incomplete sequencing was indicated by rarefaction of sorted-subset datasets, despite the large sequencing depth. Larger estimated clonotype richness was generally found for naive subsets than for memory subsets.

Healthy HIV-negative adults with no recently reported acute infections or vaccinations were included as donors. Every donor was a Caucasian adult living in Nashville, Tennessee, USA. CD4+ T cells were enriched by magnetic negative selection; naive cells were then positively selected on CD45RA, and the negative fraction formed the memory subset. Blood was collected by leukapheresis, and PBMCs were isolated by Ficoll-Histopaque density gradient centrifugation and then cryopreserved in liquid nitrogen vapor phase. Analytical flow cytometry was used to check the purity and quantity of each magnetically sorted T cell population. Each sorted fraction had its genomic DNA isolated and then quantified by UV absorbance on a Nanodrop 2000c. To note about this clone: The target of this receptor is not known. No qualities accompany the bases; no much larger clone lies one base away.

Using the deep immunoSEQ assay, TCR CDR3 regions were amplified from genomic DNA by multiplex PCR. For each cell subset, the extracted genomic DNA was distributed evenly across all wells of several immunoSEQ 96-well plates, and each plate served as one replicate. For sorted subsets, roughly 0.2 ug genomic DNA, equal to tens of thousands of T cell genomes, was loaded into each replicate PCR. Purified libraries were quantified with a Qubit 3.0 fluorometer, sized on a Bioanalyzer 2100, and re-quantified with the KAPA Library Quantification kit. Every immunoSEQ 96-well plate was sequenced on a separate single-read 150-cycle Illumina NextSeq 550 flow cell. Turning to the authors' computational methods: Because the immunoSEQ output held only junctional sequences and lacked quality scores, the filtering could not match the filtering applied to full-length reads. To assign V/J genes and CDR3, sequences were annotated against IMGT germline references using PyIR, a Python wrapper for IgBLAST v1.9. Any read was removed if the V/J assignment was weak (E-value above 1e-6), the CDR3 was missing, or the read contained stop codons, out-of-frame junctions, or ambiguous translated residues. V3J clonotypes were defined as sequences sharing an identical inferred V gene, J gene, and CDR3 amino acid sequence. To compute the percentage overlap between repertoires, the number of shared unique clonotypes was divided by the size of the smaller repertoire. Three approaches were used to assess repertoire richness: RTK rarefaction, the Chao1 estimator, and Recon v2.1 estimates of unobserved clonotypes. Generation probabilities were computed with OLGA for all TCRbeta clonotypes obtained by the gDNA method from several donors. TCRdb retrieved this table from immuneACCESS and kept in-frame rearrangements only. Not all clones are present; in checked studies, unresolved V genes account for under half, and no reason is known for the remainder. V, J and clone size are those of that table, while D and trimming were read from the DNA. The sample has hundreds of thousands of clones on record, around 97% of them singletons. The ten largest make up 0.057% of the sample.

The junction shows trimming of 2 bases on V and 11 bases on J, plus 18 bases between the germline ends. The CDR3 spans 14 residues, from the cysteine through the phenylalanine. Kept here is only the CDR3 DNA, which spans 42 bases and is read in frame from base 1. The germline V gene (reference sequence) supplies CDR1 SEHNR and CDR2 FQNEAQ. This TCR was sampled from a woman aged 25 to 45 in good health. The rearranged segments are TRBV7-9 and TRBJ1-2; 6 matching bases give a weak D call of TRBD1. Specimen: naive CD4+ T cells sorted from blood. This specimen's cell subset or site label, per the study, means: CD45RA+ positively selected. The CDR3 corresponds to CASSLRGASDTYTF. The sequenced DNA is TGTGCCAGCAGCTTACGGGGGGCGTCAGACACATACACCTTC.